The T cell receptor (beta chain) under discussion was sequenced for a study of blood T cell repertoires in COVID-19. Across the study: The United States, Italy and Spain provided the acute and convalescent COVID-19 samples. PBMCs, B-cell-depleted T cells, or T cells were the source of the cDNA or gDNA that made up the material.

In the source study's methods: Estimated nucleated cell counts came from reference gene primer amplification. Using immunoSEQ multiplex PCR, the repertoire was profiled, and TCRdb retains in-frame clones only, with some absent. D and trimming were read from the DNA, whereas the V and J calls and clone size are those reported in that table. The sample holds 90,000 to 130,000 clones, 65% to 80% seen once. This TCR came from a woman between 40 and 55 years old with acute or convalescent COVID-19. Sequencing input: peripheral blood.

CDR3 nucleotides: TGTGCCAGCAGTTTGGTAGGGGCGGGGGGCTACACCTTC. Translation gives CASSLVGAGGYTF. The gene calls are TRBV27 and TRBJ1-2; D possibly corresponds to TRBD1 (5 bases). CDR1 and CDR2 (germline): MNHEY, SMNVEV (reference sequence). Trimming cost V 3 bases and J 8 bases, with 13 bases left between them. This CDR3 is 13 amino acids long.